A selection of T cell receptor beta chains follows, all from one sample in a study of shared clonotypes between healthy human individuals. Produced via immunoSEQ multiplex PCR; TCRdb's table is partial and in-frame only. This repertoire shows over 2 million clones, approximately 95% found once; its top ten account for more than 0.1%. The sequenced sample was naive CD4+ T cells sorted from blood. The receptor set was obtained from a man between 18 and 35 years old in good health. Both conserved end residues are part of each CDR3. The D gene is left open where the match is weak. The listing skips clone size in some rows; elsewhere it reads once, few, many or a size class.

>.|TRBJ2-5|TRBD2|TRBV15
TGTGCCACCAGCAGAGATCATGGGACTACCACACAAGAGACCCAGTACTTC
CATSRDHGTTTQETQYF
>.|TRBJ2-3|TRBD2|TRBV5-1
TGCGCCAGCACCCCCGGGACTATCCCCTCGGATACGCAGTATTTT
CASTPGTIPSDTQYF
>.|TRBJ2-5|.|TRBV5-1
TGCGCCAGCAGCTCACAGGGTGCCGAAGAGACCCAGTACTTC
CASSSQGAEETQYF
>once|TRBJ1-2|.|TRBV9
TGTGCCAGCAGCCCGGAACCCAACTATGGCTACACCTTC
CASSPEPNYGYTF
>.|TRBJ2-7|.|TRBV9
TGTGCCAGCAGCCCTAGGACGGAATCCTACGAGCAGTACTTC
CASSPRTESYEQYF
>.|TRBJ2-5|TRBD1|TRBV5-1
TGCGCCAGCACCCCTGGCGGGACAGGGGTGGAGACCCAGTACTTC
CASTPGGTGVETQYF
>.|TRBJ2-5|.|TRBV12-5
TGTGCTAGTGGTTCCCACCAAGAGACCCAGTACTTC
CASGSHQETQYF
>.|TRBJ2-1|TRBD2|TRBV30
TGTGCCCAAACTAGCGGCTCCTACAATGAGCAGTTCTTC
CAQTSGSYNEQFF
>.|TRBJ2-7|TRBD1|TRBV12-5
TGTGCTAGTGGTTTGGTACTGACAGGGGATTTTTACGAGCAGTACTTC
CASGLVLTGDFYEQYF
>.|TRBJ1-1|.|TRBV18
TGTGCCAGCTCACCCTCCATGAACACTGAAGCTTTCTTT
CASSPSMNTEAFF
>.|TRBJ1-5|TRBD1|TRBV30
TGTGCCTGGAGTTTAGAAGGGACAGTGAATCAGCCCCAGCATTTT
CAWSLEGTVNQPQHF
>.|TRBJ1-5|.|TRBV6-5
TGTGCCAGCAGCCGTTCTAGCAATCAGCCCCAGCATTTT
CASSRSSNQPQHF
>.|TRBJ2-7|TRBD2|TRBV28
TGTGCCAGCAGTTTCGGGAGCGCTAGCGGGAGAGGTTTGTCGGAGCAGTACTTC
CASSFGSASGRGLSEQYF
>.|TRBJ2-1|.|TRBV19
TGTGCCAGTAGTATAGGAGTCAACTCCTACAATGAGCAGTTCTTC
CASSIGVNSYNEQFF
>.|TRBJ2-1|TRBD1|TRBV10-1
TGCGCCAGCAGTGACTTTACAGGGGAAGGATACAATGAGCAGTTCTTC
CASSDFTGEGYNEQFF
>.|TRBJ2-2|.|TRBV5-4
TGTGCCAGCAGCTTGGTGGACACCGGGGAGCTGTTTTTT
CASSLVDTGELFF
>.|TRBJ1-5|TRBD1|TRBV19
TGTGCCAGTAGTACGGACAGGGTTAATCAGCCCCAGCATTTT
CASSTDRVNQPQHF
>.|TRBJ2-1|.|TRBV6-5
TGTGCCAGCAGTTACTCGAGGGTTTATGAGCAGTTCTTC
CASSYSRVYEQFF
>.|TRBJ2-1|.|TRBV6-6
TGTGCCAGCAGTGCGGCGGGGGCCCCCGGGAACAATGAGCAGTTCTTC
CASSAAGAPGNNEQFF
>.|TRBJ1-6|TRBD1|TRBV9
TGTGCCAGCAGCGCCAGGGGGCAGGGCCAAGCACCCCTCCACTTT
CASSARGQGQAPLHF
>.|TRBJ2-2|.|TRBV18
TGTGCCAGCTCACCACAGTTGTCAGGGAACACCGGGGAGCTGTTTTTT
CASSPQLSGNTGELFF
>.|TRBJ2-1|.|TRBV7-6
TGTGCCAGCAGCACGGCACAGGGAGCGTACAATGAGCAGTTCTTC
CASSTAQGAYNEQFF
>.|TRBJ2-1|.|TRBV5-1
TGCGCCAGCACTAAAGAGGGGGTCTCCTACAATGAGCAGTTCTTC
CASTKEGVSYNEQFF
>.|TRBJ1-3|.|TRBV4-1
TGCGCCAGCAGCCCCTTCACGGGTTCAAGGAACACCATATATTTT
CASSPFTGSRNTIYF
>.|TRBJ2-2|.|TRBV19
TGTGCCAGTAGTGTATTATTTGGCACCGGGGAGCTGTTTTTT
CASSVLFGTGELFF
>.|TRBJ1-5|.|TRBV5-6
TGTGCCAGCAGCTTTGGGGTTTGGGGAGTCCAAGGCAATCAGCCCCAGCATTTT
CASSFGVWGVQGNQPQHF
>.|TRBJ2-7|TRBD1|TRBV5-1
TGCGCCAGCAGCTCACAGGGGACCTACGAGCAGTACTTC
CASSSQGTYEQYF
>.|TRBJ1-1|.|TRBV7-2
TGTGCCAGCAGCCCCCCAGGTACCTACACTGAAGCTTTCTTT
CASSPPGTYTEAFF
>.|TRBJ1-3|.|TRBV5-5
TGTGCCAGCAGCTTGGCTAGCGGGTTCCCTGGAAACACCATATATTTT
CASSLASGFPGNTIYF
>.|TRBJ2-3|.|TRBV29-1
TGCAGCGTTCAGGGAGGACGGGGCACAGATACGCAGTATTTT
CSVQGGRGTDTQYF
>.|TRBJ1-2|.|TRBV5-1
TGCGCCAGCAGCTTAGCTCTGGGGGAAGATGGCTACACCTTC
CASSLALGEDGYTF
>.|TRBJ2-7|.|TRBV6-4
TGTGCCAGCCTGGACGGAGTATTTGGCGGTGGGGATCGAGTTTTC
CASLDGVFGGGDRVF
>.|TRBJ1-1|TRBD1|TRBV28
TGTGCCAGCAGTTTATGGGACAGGGCTGGGACTGAAGCTTTCTTT
CASSLWDRAGTEAFF
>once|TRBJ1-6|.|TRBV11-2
TGTGCCAGCAGCTTAGGGGAGAGATCACCCCTCCACTTT
CASSLGERSPLHF
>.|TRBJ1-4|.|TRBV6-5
TGTGCCAGCAGTTACTCGAGACAGAGAGGCAATGAAAAACTGTTTTTT
CASSYSRQRGNEKLFF
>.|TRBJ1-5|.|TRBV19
TGTGCCAGTAGTCCCCGGACGGATAGCAATCAGCCCCAGCATTTT
CASSPRTDSNQPQHF
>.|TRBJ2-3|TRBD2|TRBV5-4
TGTGCCAGCAGCGGGACTAGCGGGGGAGTCACAGATACGCAGTATTTT
CASSGTSGGVTDTQYF
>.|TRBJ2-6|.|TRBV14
TGTGCCAGCAGCCAAGGAGGTCGGTCCTCTGGGGCCAACGTCCTGACTTTC
CASSQGGRSSGANVLTF
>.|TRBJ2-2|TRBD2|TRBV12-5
TGTGCTAGTGGTTTGGTATCAAGGAGCGGGGCGCCCGGGGAGCTGTTTTTT
CASGLVSRSGAPGELFF
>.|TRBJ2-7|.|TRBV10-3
TGTGCCATCAGCCGGCAGGAAATCTACGAGCAGTACTTC
CAISRQEIYEQYF